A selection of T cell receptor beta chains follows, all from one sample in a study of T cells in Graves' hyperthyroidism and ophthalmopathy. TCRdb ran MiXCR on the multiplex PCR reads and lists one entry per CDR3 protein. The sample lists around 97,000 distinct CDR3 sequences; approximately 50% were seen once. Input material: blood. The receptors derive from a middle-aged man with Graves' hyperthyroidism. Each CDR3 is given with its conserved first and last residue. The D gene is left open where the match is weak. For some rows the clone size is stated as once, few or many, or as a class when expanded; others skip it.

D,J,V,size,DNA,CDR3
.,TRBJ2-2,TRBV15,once,TGTGCCACCGGCCGTGAGTGGACCGAGGAGCTGTTTTTT,CATGREWTEELFF
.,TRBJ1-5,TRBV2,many,TGTGCCAGCAGTGCTCCGGGTGTTGGCAATCAGCCCCAGCATTTT,CASSAPGVGNQPQHF
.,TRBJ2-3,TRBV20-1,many,TGCAGTGCGGAACCCCGGGACTGGGGACCCACAGATACGCAGTATTTT,CSAEPRDWGPTDTQYF
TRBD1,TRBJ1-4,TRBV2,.,TGTGCCAGCAGTGAACCAGGACAGGGCGGGCTTGAAAAACTGTTTTTT,CASSEPGQGGLEKLFF
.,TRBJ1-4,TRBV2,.,TGTGCCAGCAGTGAAATGACAGATAATGAAAAACTGTTTTTT,CASSEMTDNEKLFF
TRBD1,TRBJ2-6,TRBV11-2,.,TGTGCCAGCAGCTTAGAACCTTCCGGGACAGGGTCAGGGGCCAACGTCCTGACTTTC,CASSLEPSGTGSGANVLTF
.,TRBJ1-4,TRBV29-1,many,TGCAGCGTTGTCGGCCTTAATGAAAAACTGTTTTTT,CSVVGLNEKLFF
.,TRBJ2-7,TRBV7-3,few,TGTGCCAGCACCCCGTCCTACGAGCAGTACTTC,CASTPSYEQYF
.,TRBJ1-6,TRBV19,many,TGTGCCAGTAGTAAACAGGGACGGGAAAATTCACCCCTCCACTTT,CASSKQGRENSPLHF
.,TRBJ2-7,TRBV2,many,TGTGCCAGCAGGCCGACGACCGGACTTGGGCATAACGAGCAGTACTTC,CASRPTTGLGHNEQYF
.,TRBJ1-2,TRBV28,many,TGTGCCAGCAAAGCTAACTATGGCTACACCTTC,CASKANYGYTF
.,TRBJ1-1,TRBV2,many,TGTGCCAGCAGTACCGGGACGGCCGTCACTGAAGCTTTCTTT,CASSTGTAVTEAFF
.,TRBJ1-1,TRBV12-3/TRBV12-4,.,TGTGCCAGCAGTCCCGGGTCCGGTGAAGCTCTCTTT,CASSPGSGEALF